This section outlines one T cell receptor beta chain sequence together with its context. The target antigen is unknown. TCRdb's copy holds only in-frame clones and misses some; the assay was immunoSEQ multiplex PCR. Seen here are millions of clones, about 92% observed once, and the top ten hold under 0.45%. The data derive from a study of shared clonotypes between healthy human individuals. In the study overall: CD8 memory received one plate per donor, CD8 naive two, CD4 memory three and CD4 naive three. General study points: Generally, naive subsets came out with larger estimated richness than memory subsets. A reduction in generation probabilities was seen for non-shared clonotypes relative to those shared by all four donors. Only blood underwent sampling, and tissue repertoires likely differ.

The CDR3 length is 17 residues. The trim removed 2 bases at V and 5 bases at J, leaving 15 bases unmatched. This clonotype was sampled from a man between 18 and 35 years old in good health. Some clones in this sample may be carry-over from other donors' samples. Sequences were obtained from naive CD4+ T cells from PBMCs. Subset of the sample: CD45RA+ positively selected. The chain has TRBV5-3 and TRBJ1-1; 7 nucleotides align to TRBD1. TRBV5-3 is sorted into the ORF group, with uncertain function. The CDR3 protein is CARSLFWEGGAGTEAFF. DNA for the CDR3: TGTGCCAGAAGCTTATTTTGGGAAGGGGGCGCCGGAACTGAAGCTTTCTTT.